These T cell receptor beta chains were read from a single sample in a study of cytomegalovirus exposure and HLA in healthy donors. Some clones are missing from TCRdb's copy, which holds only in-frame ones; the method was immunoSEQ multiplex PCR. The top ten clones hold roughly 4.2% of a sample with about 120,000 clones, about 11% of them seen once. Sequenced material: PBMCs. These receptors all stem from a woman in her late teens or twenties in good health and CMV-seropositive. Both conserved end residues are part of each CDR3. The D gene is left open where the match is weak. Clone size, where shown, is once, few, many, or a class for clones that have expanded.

DNA: TGCGCCAGCAGCCCGGGGAGCGGGAGGACCCCCCCGGACTTC
CDR3: CASSPGSGRTPPDF
size: few
J: TRBJ2-7
D: TRBD2
V: TRBV5-1

DNA: TGTGCCAGTAGTTCCAGGACAGTTGGCAATCAGCCCCAGCATTTT
CDR3: CASSSRTVGNQPQHF
size: .
J: TRBJ1-5
D: .
V: TRBV19

DNA: TGTGCCAGCAGCCAAGAGGCCGGACTGACGAATCAGCCCCAGCATTTT
CDR3: CASSQEAGLTNQPQHF
size: .
J: TRBJ1-5
D: .
V: TRBV4-2

DNA: TGTGCCAGCAGATCCGGGGAGCGCGTCGGGGAGCTGTTTTTT
CDR3: CASRSGERVGELFF
size: few
J: TRBJ2-2
D: .
V: TRBV28

DNA: TGTGCCAGCAGCAACCAGTTATTAGCCACAGATACGCAGTATTTT
CDR3: CASSNQLLATDTQYF
size: few
J: TRBJ2-3
D: .
V: TRBV28

DNA: TGTGCCTGGAGTGTCGGTTCACCCCTCCACTTT
CDR3: CAWSVGSPLHF
size: .
J: TRBJ1-6
D: .
V: TRBV30

DNA: TGTGCCAGCACAGGGGGCACTGAAGCTTTCTTT
CDR3: CASTGGTEAFF
size: .
J: TRBJ1-1
D: TRBD1
V: TRBV6-1

DNA: TGCAGTGCTAAAATAGCGGGGCAGTTCTTC
CDR3: CSAKIAGQFF
size: .
J: TRBJ2-1
D: TRBD2
V: TRBV20-1

DNA: TGTGCCAGCAGCGTAGGTGAAGGGAGTAAGGCTGAAGCTTTCTTT
CDR3: CASSVGEGSKAEAFF
size: .
J: TRBJ1-1
D: .
V: TRBV9

DNA: TGTGCCAGTAGGACTGGGACTAGCGGCTCCTACGAGCAGTACTTC
CDR3: CASRTGTSGSYEQYF
size: few
J: TRBJ2-7
D: TRBD2
V: TRBV19

DNA: TGTGCCAGCAGCGCAACGACAGGGGGCGGCACAGATACGCAGTATTTT
CDR3: CASSATTGGGTDTQYF
size: few
J: TRBJ2-3
D: TRBD1
V: TRBV9

DNA: TGTGCCTATCAGACAGGGCCCTACAATGAGCAGTTCTTC
CDR3: CAYQTGPYNEQFF
size: .
J: TRBJ2-1
D: TRBD1
V: TRBV6-1

DNA: TGTGCCAGCAGTCCCTCAGGGGGGTGGGGCAATGAGCAGTTCTTC
CDR3: CASSPSGGWGNEQFF
size: few
J: TRBJ2-1
D: .
V: TRBV6-5

DNA: TGCGCCAGCAGCCCGGGACAGCAAGAGACCCAGTACTTC
CDR3: CASSPGQQETQYF
size: .
J: TRBJ2-5
D: TRBD1
V: TRBV5-1

DNA: TGCGCCAGCAGCTCCCGGACGGGATATTTGGATGAAAAACTGTTTTTT
CDR3: CASSSRTGYLDEKLFF
size: .
J: TRBJ1-4
D: .
V: TRBV4-1

DNA: TGTGCCAGCTCACCATCGACGGACAGCTATGGCTACACCTTC
CDR3: CASSPSTDSYGYTF
size: few
J: TRBJ1-2
D: .
V: TRBV18

DNA: TGTGCCAGCAGCCCGGGTTCGGGCGGGAGAGTTGCAGATACGCAGTATTTT
CDR3: CASSPGSGGRVADTQYF
size: few
J: TRBJ2-3
D: TRBD2
V: TRBV5-6

DNA: TGCAGCGTAATGGGGACAGCCATCTCCTACGAGCAGTACTTC
CDR3: CSVMGTAISYEQYF
size: .
J: TRBJ2-7
D: TRBD1
V: TRBV29-1

DNA: TGTGCCAGCAGCCAAGAAAGGGGAACCAACGGGGCCAACGTCCTGACTTTC
CDR3: CASSQERGTNGANVLTF
size: few
J: TRBJ2-6
D: .
V: TRBV14

DNA: TGTGCCAGCAGCTTTAACAGGGGGGAGACCCAGTACTTC
CDR3: CASSFNRGETQYF
size: .
J: TRBJ2-5
D: TRBD1
V: TRBV11-1

DNA: TGCGCCAGCAGCTTAGCAGGGTCAAGCTCTGGAAACACCATATATTTT
CDR3: CASSLAGSSSGNTIYF
size: few
J: TRBJ1-3
D: .
V: TRBV5-1

DNA: TGTGCCAGCAGCATGACCGGGACGGGGCGGGGGCCCCAGCATTTT
CDR3: CASSMTGTGRGPQHF
size: .
J: TRBJ1-5
D: .
V: TRBV7-9

DNA: TGTGCCATCAGTGAGAGGTCGGGACATCTCCCCTACGAGCAGTACTTC
CDR3: CAISERSGHLPYEQYF
size: few
J: TRBJ2-7
D: .
V: TRBV10-3

DNA: TGTGCCAGCAGTGACAAAGCGGGAGGGAAAGATACGCAGTATTTT
CDR3: CASSDKAGGKDTQYF
size: .
J: TRBJ2-3
D: TRBD2
V: TRBV6-4

DNA: TGCGCCAGCAGCTTGCAGCAGAGCGCAGATACGCAGTATTTT
CDR3: CASSLQQSADTQYF
size: few
J: TRBJ2-3
D: .
V: TRBV5-1

DNA: TGTGCCATCAGTGAGAGAGGGAGAGATACGCAGTATTTT
CDR3: CAISERGRDTQYF
size: few
J: TRBJ2-3
D: .
V: TRBV10-3

DNA: TGTGCCAGCCACTTCTCCGGTCTATCACCCAATGAGCAGTTCTTC
CDR3: CASHFSGLSPNEQFF
size: .
J: TRBJ2-1
D: .
V: TRBV2

DNA: TGTGCCAGCAGCTTTGGACAGGGTACGAGCACTGAAGCTTTCTTT
CDR3: CASSFGQGTSTEAFF
size: few
J: TRBJ1-1
D: TRBD1
V: TRBV7-9

DNA: TGCGCCAGCAGCTTGAGGGATCGGGAAGTAGATACGCAGTATTTT
CDR3: CASSLRDREVDTQYF
size: few
J: TRBJ2-3
D: .
V: TRBV5-1

DNA: TGTGCCAGCAGTGAACAGGGTGGCTATGGCTACACCTTC
CDR3: CASSEQGGYGYTF
size: few
J: TRBJ1-2
D: .
V: TRBV2

DNA: TGTGCCACCAGCCCCCTGGGGGGTGAGCAGTTCTTC
CDR3: CATSPLGGEQFF
size: .
J: TRBJ2-1
D: .
V: TRBV15

DNA: TGTGCCAGCAGCTTAGGTCCAGGGAACTATGGCTACACCTTC
CDR3: CASSLGPGNYGYTF
size: .
J: TRBJ1-2
D: .
V: TRBV7-2

DNA: TGTGCCAGTAGGGACTCCATCTCTGGGGCCAACGTCCTGACTTTC
CDR3: CASRDSISGANVLTF
size: few
J: TRBJ2-6
D: .
V: TRBV19